This T cell receptor beta chain was sequenced in a study of Graves' ophthalmopathy and Graves' hyperthyroidism. The starting material, around 9.3 ml of fresh peripheral blood, provided the PBMCs. This clonotype has a count of ten or more. V was clipped by 0 bases and J by 9 bases, with 12 bases between them. The CDR3 contains 13 residues. Germline V CDR1 and CDR2: DFQATT, SNEGSKA (reference sequence). Beta-chain TCR CDR3 regions were amplified from RNA transcripts. HTBI-primed first-round RT-PCR preceded second-round multiplex PCR. TCRdb reprocessed the multiplex PCR reads with MiXCR, giving one entry per CDR3 protein. This repertoire shows around 36,000 distinct CDR3 sequences, roughly 50% found once; its top ten account for roughly 26%.

Sequenced sample: peripheral blood. The chain is built from TRBV20-1 and TRBJ2-1; tentatively, D is TRBD1 (5 bases). This clonotype originated in an adult woman with stable Graves' hyperthyroidism. CDR3 loop: CSARDLWGTEQFF. The CDR3 bases are TGCAGTGCTAGAGATCTCTGGGGCACTGAGCAGTTCTTC.